This TCR beta chain was profiled in a study of blood T cell repertoires in COVID-19. The overall study: Whether acute or convalescent, the COVID-19 samples came from the United States, Italy and Spain.

The assay was immunoSEQ multiplex PCR, and TCRdb's table has in-frame clones only and misses some. The table records 100,000 to 150,000 clones, roughly nine tenths of them present only once. V lost 3 bases and J 7 bases, leaving 27 bases between the germline ends. This CDR3 is 18 amino acids long. Germline lookup yields CDR1 SGHAT and CDR2 FQNNGV. The V call is TRBV11-2, the J call TRBJ2-5; D perhaps matches TRBD2 (6 bases). This receptor was obtained from a man in his 70s who had recovered from COVID-19. The sample taken for sequencing was peripheral blood. The CDR3 coding sequence is TGTGCCAGCAGCTTTAATCCCGGAGACGGGGGAGGCAGTGGGACCCAGTACTTC. Translating gives CASSFNPGDGGGSGTQYF.